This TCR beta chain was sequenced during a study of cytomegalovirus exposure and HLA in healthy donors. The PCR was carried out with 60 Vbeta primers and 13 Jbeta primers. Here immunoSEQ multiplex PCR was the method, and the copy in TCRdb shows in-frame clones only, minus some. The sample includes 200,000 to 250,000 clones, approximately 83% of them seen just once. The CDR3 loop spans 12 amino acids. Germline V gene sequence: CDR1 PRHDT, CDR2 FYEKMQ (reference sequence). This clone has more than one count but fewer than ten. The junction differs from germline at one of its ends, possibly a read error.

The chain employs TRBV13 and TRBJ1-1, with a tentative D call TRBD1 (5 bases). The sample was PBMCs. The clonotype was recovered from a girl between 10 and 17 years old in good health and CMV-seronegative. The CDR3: CASSLGETEAFF. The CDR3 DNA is TGTGCCAGCAGCCTAGGGGAGACTGAAGCTTTCTTT.